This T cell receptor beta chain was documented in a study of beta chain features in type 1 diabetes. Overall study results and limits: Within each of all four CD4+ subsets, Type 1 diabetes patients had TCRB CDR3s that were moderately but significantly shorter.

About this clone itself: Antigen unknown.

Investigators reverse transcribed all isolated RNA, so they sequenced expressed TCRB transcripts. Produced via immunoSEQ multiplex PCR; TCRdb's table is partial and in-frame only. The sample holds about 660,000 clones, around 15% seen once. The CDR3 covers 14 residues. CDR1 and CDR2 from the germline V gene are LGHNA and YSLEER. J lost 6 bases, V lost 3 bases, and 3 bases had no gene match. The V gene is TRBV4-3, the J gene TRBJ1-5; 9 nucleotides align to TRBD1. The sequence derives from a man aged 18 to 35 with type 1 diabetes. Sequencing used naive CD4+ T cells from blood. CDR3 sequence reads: CASSHTGGGQPQHF. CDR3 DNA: TGCGCCAGCAGCCACACAGGGGGCGGTCAGCCCCAGCATTTT.